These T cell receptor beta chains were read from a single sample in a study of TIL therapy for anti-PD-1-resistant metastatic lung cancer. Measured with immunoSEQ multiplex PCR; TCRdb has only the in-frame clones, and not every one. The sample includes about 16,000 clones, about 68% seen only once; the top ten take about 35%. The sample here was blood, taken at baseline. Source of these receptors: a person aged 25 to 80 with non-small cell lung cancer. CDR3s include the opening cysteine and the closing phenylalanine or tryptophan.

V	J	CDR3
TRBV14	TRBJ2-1	CASSPGLFYNEQFF
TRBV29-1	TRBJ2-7	CSVGGQGNAYEQYF
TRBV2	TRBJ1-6	CASNSLAQPNSPLHF
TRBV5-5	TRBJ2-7	CASSSQDRTGSSYEQYF
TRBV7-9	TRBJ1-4	CASSITTGGNEKLFF
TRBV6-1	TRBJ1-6	CASSERRQGNNSPLHF
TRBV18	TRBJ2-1	CASSPVSGRGSYNEQFF
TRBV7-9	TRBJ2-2	CASSLVPTGELFF
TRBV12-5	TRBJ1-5	CASGLAGMQQPQHF
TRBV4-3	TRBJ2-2	CGSGTEIISRELFF
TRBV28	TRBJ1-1	CAHRGDTEAFF
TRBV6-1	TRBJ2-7	CASRKDSHEQYF
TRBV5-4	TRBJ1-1	CASSPPGTQMNTEAFF
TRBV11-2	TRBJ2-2	CASSQIRTGRSGELFF
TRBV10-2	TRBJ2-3	CASSVPLSGSPTDTQYF
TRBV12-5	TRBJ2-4	CASGLVPRDRWGIQYF
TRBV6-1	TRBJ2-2	CASSEQGAGTGELFF
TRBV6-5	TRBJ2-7	CASSYSPRGGLEQYF
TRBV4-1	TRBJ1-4	CASGTGTTNEKLFF
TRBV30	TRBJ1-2	CAWEDSPYTYGYTF
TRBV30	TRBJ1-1	CAWSAGQLAFF
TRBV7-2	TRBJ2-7	CASSSIPTSGGVSYEQYF
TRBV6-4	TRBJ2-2	CASRGLANTGELFF
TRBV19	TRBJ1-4	CASQSGQRPEKLFF